The sequence of this T cell receptor beta chain was determined in a study of blood T cell repertoires in COVID-19. Study-level information: From the United States, Italy and Spain came samples of acute and convalescent COVID-19. In each case, the material was cDNA or gDNA derived from T cells, B-cell-depleted T cells, or PBMCs.

CDR3 size: 14 residues. Trimming shortened V by 0 bases and J by 5 bases, and 11 bases separated the two germline ends. Germline V lookup: CDR1 SGHKS, CDR2 YYEKEE (reference sequence). Authors' methods: Nucleated cell number was recorded as an estimate derived from reference gene primer amplification. Measured with immunoSEQ multiplex PCR; TCRdb has only the in-frame clones, and not every one. V, J and clone size were drawn from that table, and D and trimming were deduced from the DNA. Of roughly 150,000 clones in the sample, roughly 85% were seen once. The gene calls are TRBV5-5 and TRBJ2-5; D ambiguous. Sequenced: peripheral blood. The receptor's source is a woman older than 75 with acute or convalescent COVID-19. The CDR3 protein is CASSLVPETETQYF. The DNA of the CDR3 is TGTGCCAGCAGCTTGGTCCCGGAGACGGAGACCCAGTACTTC.